This passage covers 16 T cell receptor beta chains from one sample sequenced in a study of shared clonotypes between healthy human individuals. Measured with immunoSEQ multiplex PCR; TCRdb has only the in-frame clones, and not every one. The data show roughly 2.2 million clones, 85% to 95% seen once. Sequences were obtained from naive CD4+ T cells from PBMCs. The subset is: CD45RA+ positively selected. The receptors derive from a man between 18 and 35 years old in good health. Some clones in this sample may be carry-over from other donors' samples.

This clone was picked up a small number of times. This sequence joins TRBV11-2 and TRBJ1-1; D not resolved. Trimming cost V 6 bases and J 0 bases, with 11 bases left between them. CDR1 is SGHAT, CDR2 FQNNGV, per germline. The CDR3 covers 14 residues. CDR3 DNA: TGTGCCAGCAGATTCCAAGTTCTGAACACTGAAGCTTTCTTT. This codes for CASRFQVLNTEAFF. The full variable domain, rest sourced from reference TRBV11-2 and TRBJ1-1, is EAGVAQSPRYKIIEKRQSVAFWCNPISGHATLYWYQQILGQGPKLLIQFQNNGVVDDSQLPKDRFSAERLKGVDSTLKIQPAKLEDSAVYLCASRFQVLNTEAFFGQGTRLTVV.

The J gene is TRBJ2-5, the V gene TRBV4-3; TRBD2 matches at 7 bases. The V and J ends lost 1 base and 4 bases, in that order; junction bases with no gene match: 0. Germline assignment: CDR1 LGHNA and CDR2 YSLEER. The CDR3 totals 13 residues. The CDR3 loop reads CASSQGGGETQYF. The CDR3 coding sequence is TGCGCCAGCAGCCAAGGCGGGGGAGAGACCCAGTACTTC.

Comments on this clone: A much larger clonotype is one base distant, so this may be a read error. This chain links TRBV27 with TRBJ2-7, with D uncertain. The germline CDR1 and CDR2 sequences are MNHEY and SMNVEV (reference sequence). V lost 5 bases and J lost 2, with 4 bases in between. The CDR3 has 11 residues. CDR3 amino acids: CASSPPYEQYF. The CDR3 DNA follows: TGTGCCAGCAGTCCCCCCTACGAGCAGTACTTC.

The chain uses TRBV2 and TRBJ2-7, with D possibly matching TRBD2 (6 bases). This CDR3 is 13 amino acids long. The V end lost 6 bases, the J end lost 3 bases, and 12 bases lay between the germline ends. Germline assignment: CDR1 SNHLY and CDR2 FYNNEI. CDR3 DNA sequence: TGTGCCAGCAGCAAGGGACTCTTCTACGAGCAGTACTTC. It codes for CASSKGLFYEQYF.

The CDR3 bases are TGTGCCAGCAGCGCCAGACCCGGGACTAGCGCCTCCTACGAGCAGTACTTC. It translates to CASSARPGTSASYEQYF. The chain combines TRBV7-9 with TRBJ2-7; 10 positions agree with TRBD2. The CDR3 loop spans 17 amino acids. V dropped 5 bases and J dropped 0; count of bases not matched to a gene: 10. Germline V gives CDR1 SEHNR, CDR2 FQNEAQ (reference sequence).

The chain couples TRBV7-9 to TRBJ1-4; D is possibly TRBD1 (6 bases). From germline, CDR1 is SEHNR and CDR2 FQNEAQ (reference sequence). V was shortened by 4 bases and J by 6 bases, with 21 bases between the two germline ends. The CDR3 spans 17 residues. CDR3 bases: TGTGCCAGCAGCTACTACAGGGAGGTACGGCCGGATGAAAAACTGTTTTTT. Amino acid sequence: CASSYYREVRPDEKLFF. Together with reference TRBV7-9 and TRBJ1-4, the CDR3 gives the full variable domain: DTGVSQNPRHKITKRGQNVTFRCDPISEHNRLYWYRQTLGQGPEFLTYFQNEAQLEKSRLLSDRFSAERPKGSFSTLEIQRTEQGDSAMYLCASSYYREVRPDEKLFFGSGTQLSVL.

This chain joins TRBV18 and TRBJ2-4, with TRBD2 matching over 13 bases. CDR1 KGHSH and CDR2 LQKENI come from the germline V gene. With 3 bases clipped from V and 13 bases from J, the junction kept 9 bases outside the gene matches. The CDR3 is made up of 15 amino acids. CDR3 region: CASSPSGGTSGNQYF. The CDR3, as DNA: TGTGCCAGCTCACCTTCGGGGGGGACTAGCGGGAACCAGTACTTC. The full variable domain, in which reference TRBV18 and TRBJ2-4 provide the parts outside the CDR3, is NAGVMQNPRHLVRRRGQEARLRCSPMKGHSHVYWYRQLPEEGLKFMVYLQKENIIDESGMPKERFSAEFPKEGPSILRIQQVVRGDSAAYFCASSPSGGTSGNQYFGAGTRLSVL.

The rearrangement uses TRBV11-2 and TRBJ1-1; D unclear. The CDR3 loop spans 13 amino acids. Germline V gene sequence: CDR1 SGHAT, CDR2 FQNNGV. The V end lost 3 bases, the J end lost 0 bases, and 5 bases lay between the germline ends. The CDR3 nucleotides read TGTGCCAGCAGCTTTAGCTTGAACACTGAAGCTTTCTTT. It encodes CASSFSLNTEAFF.

The rearrangement uses TRBV5-1 and TRBJ2-7, with 11 bases lining up with TRBD2. The CDR3 has 17 residues. CDR1 SGHRS and CDR2 YFSETQ come from the germline V gene. With 0 bases clipped from V and 3 bases from J, the junction kept 8 bases outside the gene matches. Here the CDR3 DNA reads TGCGCCAGCAGCTTGGCCATACTAGCGGGAGACCTCTACGAGCAGTACTTC. Protein sequence: CASSLAILAGDLYEQYF.

J is TRBJ2-1 and V is TRBV27, with 12 bases that match TRBD2. Germline CDR1 MNHEY, CDR2 SMNVEV (reference sequence). There are 15 residues in the CDR3. Trimming cost V 4 bases and J 7 bases; bases outside gene matches: 5. The CDR3 reads CASSSGLAGRNEQFF. The CDR3 nucleotides are TGTGCCAGCAGTTCCGGACTAGCGGGAAGGAATGAGCAGTTCTTC.

The rearrangement uses TRBV25-1 and TRBJ2-7; D unresolved. The CDR3 totals 11 residues. The germline CDR1 and CDR2 sequences are MGHDK and SYGVNS. V was trimmed by 4 bases and J by 4 bases, leaving 5 bases between them. This CDR3 reads CASSAQYEQYF. The CDR3 region has the DNA TGTGCCAGCAGTGCGCAATACGAGCAGTACTTC.

CDR3: CAIRGGTDYGYTF. DNA for the CDR3: TGTGCCATCAGGGGAGGAACCGACTATGGCTACACCTTC. The V call is TRBV10-3, the J call TRBJ1-2, with D unresolved. CDR3 length: 13 residues. Trimming shortened V by 6 bases and J by 3 bases, and 11 bases separated the two germline ends. Germline V gene lookup returns CDR1 ENHRY and CDR2 SYGVKD.

The table lists this clone with a count of one. This chain connects TRBV5-8 to TRBJ1-5, with a weak D call TRBD1 (6 bases). Per the germline V gene, CDR1 is SGHTS and CDR2 is YDEGEE. The ends were cut back, 0 bases at V and 0 bases at J, with 10 bases in the middle. The CDR3 is 16 residues long. CDR3 bases: TGTGCCAGCAGCTTGGCCAGGGGATATAGCAATCAGCCCCAGCATTTT. As protein: CASSLARGYSNQPQHF.

This clone occurred once. This chain connects TRBV4-3 to TRBJ2-7; perhaps TRBD1 as D (6 bases). With 3 bases removed from V and 0 bases from J, the gap between germline ends came to 9 bases. The CDR3 has 14 amino acids. Germline V gives CDR1 LGHNA, CDR2 YSLEER. Here the CDR3 reads CASSHEQGSYEQYF. In DNA form, the CDR3 reads TGCGCCAGCAGCCACGAACAGGGCTCCTACGAGCAGTACTTC.

The rearrangement joins TRBV7-9 to TRBJ2-1; the match to TRBD2 covers 8 bases. This CDR3 spans 13 amino acids. CDR1 and CDR2 from the germline V gene are SEHNR and FQNEAQ (reference sequence). The V segment lost 5 bases and the J segment 6 bases; nucleotides outside the gene matches: 3. CDR3 in amino acids: CASSRSGTNEQFF. In DNA, the CDR3 is TGTGCCAGCAGCCGTAGCGGGACCAATGAGCAGTTCTTC.

The genes are TRBV5-1 and TRBJ2-6; TRBD1 might be the D (6 bases). Per the germline V gene, CDR1 is SGHRS and CDR2 is YFSETQ. The CDR3 totals 15 residues. V was cut by 4 bases and J by 2 bases, with 10 bases left in between. The CDR3 sequence is CASSIQGAGANVLTF. The CDR3 DNA follows: TGCGCCAGCAGCATACAGGGAGCTGGGGCCAACGTCCTGACTTTC.